This TCR beta chain was recorded in a study of T cell responses to AZD1222 COVID-19 vaccine. Assay: immunoSEQ multiplex PCR; the TCRdb copy retains only in-frame clones and omits some. Here the sample spans around 170,000 clones, about 90% being singletons. CDR1 is SGHNT and CDR2 is YYREEE in the germline V gene (reference sequence). This CDR3 comprises 13 residues. V lost 3 bases and J lost 1, with 8 bases in between. The chain is built from TRBV5-4 and TRBJ2-7; D not resolved. The sample here was peripheral blood, taken 28 days after the second AZD1222 dose. The receptor was isolated from an adult who received the AZD1222 COVID-19 vaccine. The CDR3 is CASSWAQSYEQYF. The CDR3 nucleotides are TGTGCCAGCAGCTGGGCCCAATCCTACGAGCAGTACTTC.